A single sample is the source of the 12 T cell receptor beta chains below, sequenced in a study of cytomegalovirus exposure and HLA in healthy donors. PCR primers comprised 60 Vbeta and 13 Jbeta primers. The repertoire was sequenced with immunoSEQ multiplex PCR; TCRdb's copy has only in-frame clones and lacks some. The sample consists of 150,000 or so clones, roughly 64% of them appearing once. Sequencing was done on a sample of PBMCs. These receptor sequences come from a woman in her 30s in good health and CMV-seropositive.

This clone was observed a handful of times. The V and J genes are TRBV5-1 and TRBJ1-2; D is undetermined. CDR1 and CDR2 (germline): SGHRS, YFSETQ. With 0 bases removed from V and 5 bases from J, the gap between germline ends came to 8 bases. This CDR3 spans 13 amino acids. The CDR3 DNA is TGCGCCAGCAGCTTGGAAGACTCGTATGGCTACACCTTC. Translating it yields CASSLEDSYGYTF.

The rearrangement uses TRBV15 and TRBJ1-6, with D unclear. V gave up 1 base and J gave up 8 bases, with 6 bases separating them. The CDR3 contains 13 residues. Germline loops: CDR1 LNHNV, CDR2 YYDKDF (reference sequence). The chain's CDR3 is CATSRGFDSPLHF. DNA of the CDR3: TGTGCCACCAGCAGAGGTTTCGATTCACCCCTCCACTTT. The variable domain in full, completed from reference TRBV15 and TRBJ1-6, reads DAMVIQNPRYQVTQFGKPVTLSCSQTLNHNVMYWYQQKSSQAPKLLFHYYDKDFNNEADTPDNFQSRRPNTSFCFLDIRSPGLGDTAMYLCATSRGFDSPLHFGNGTRLTVT.

The chain employs TRBV7-2 and TRBJ2-2, with 9 bases matching TRBD1. This CDR3 spans 18 amino acids. The germline V gene has CDR1 SGHTA and CDR2 FQGNSA. With V trimmed by 9 bases and J by 6 bases, 20 bases remained unmatched. This CDR3 is CASPLRPGQGTGSGELFF. CDR3 DNA: TGTGCCAGTCCCTTACGCCCGGGACAGGGAACTGGGTCCGGGGAGCTGTTTTTT.

V is TRBV28 and J is TRBJ1-5; TRBD1 agrees at 7 bases. V shed 6 bases and J 1 base; nucleotides not matched to a gene: 6. Germline V gene data show CDR1 as MDHEN and CDR2 as SYDVKM. This CDR3 comprises 15 residues. The CDR3 region has the DNA TGTGCCAGCAGGGGAGCGACAGGGAGCAATCAGCCCCAGCATTTT. It encodes CASRGATGSNQPQHF.

This sequence joins TRBV4-1 and TRBJ2-5; TRBD1 matches 8 bases. The J call may not be correct, given that the DNA end is closer to TRBJ2-7. This CDR3 comprises 14 residues. Per germline, CDR1 MGHRA and CDR2 YSYEKL. DNA of the CDR3: TGCGCCAGCAGCCGAGGACAGGGCGCCTACGAGCAGTACTTC. Amino acids: CASSRGQGAYEQYF.

J is TRBJ2-7 and V is TRBV9, with 7 nucleotides matching TRBD1. The CDR3 totals 13 residues. Trimming at V came to 5 bases and at J to 0 bases, leaving 2 bases not matched to a gene. Looked up from germline, CDR1 is SGDLS and CDR2 is YYNGEE. CDR3 bases: TGTGCCAGCAGTGGACAGGTCTCCTACGAGCAGTACTTC. Protein product: CASSGQVSYEQYF.

This sequence joins TRBV30 and TRBJ1-5; perhaps TRBD1 as D (5 bases). The germline V gene has CDR1 GTSNPN and CDR2 SVGIG (reference sequence). The CDR3 covers 15 residues. With 2 bases removed from V and 6 bases from J, the gap between germline ends came to 17 bases. The DNA of the CDR3 is TGTGCCTGGAGTCTGGGACTCCACCCCAGTCAGCCCCAGCATTTT. This sequence encodes CAWSLGLHPSQPQHF.

The chain links TRBV28 to TRBJ2-4, with TRBD1 identical over 8 bases. The ends lost 8 bases at V and 3 bases at J; junction bases unmatched: 9. The CDR3 loop spans 15 amino acids. From germline, CDR1 is MDHEN and CDR2 SYDVKM. Here the CDR3 DNA reads TGTGCCAGCGGGCCGGACAGGGAGGACAAAAACATTCAGTACTTC. This gives the protein CASGPDREDKNIQYF. The whole variable domain, remainder taken from reference TRBV28 and TRBJ2-4, is DVKVTQSSRYLVKRTGEKVFLECVQDMDHENMFWYRQDPGLGLRLIYFSYDVKMKEKGDIPEGYSVSREKKERFSLILESASTNQTSMYLCASGPDREDKNIQYFGAGTRLSVL.

The chain's CDR3 is CASSLHRERGHEQYF. CDR3 in DNA: TGTGCCAGCAGCCTCCATAGGGAGCGGGGGCACGAGCAGTACTTC. The V call is TRBV9, the J call TRBJ2-7; 8 bases agree with TRBD2. Germline V gives CDR1 SGDLS, CDR2 YYNGEE. V gave up 4 bases and J gave up 5 bases; unmatched junction bases: 11. This CDR3 comprises 15 residues.

The chain recombines TRBV7-2 with TRBJ1-3; 7 bases map to TRBD1. This CDR3 spans 15 amino acids. J gave up 2 bases and V 5 bases, and 6 bases lay outside the gene matches. Germline loops: CDR1 SGHTA, CDR2 FQGNSA. CDR3 in DNA: TGTGCCAGCAGCCCCGCGACAGGGACTGGAAACACCATATATTTT. This sequence encodes CASSPATGTGNTIYF. Full variable domain (missing parts from reference TRBV7-2 and TRBJ1-3): GAGVSQSPSNKVTEKGKDVELRCDPISGHTALYWYRQSLGQGLEFLIYFQGNSAPDKSGLPSDRFSAERTGGSVSTLTIQRTQQEDSAVYLCASSPATGTGNTIYFGEGSWLTVV.

This chain connects TRBV7-9 to TRBJ1-4; tentatively, D is TRBD1 (6 bases). The CDR3 is 14 residues long. Deletions cut 1 base from V and 8 bases from J, with 11 bases between. Germline lookup yields CDR1 SEHNR and CDR2 FQNEAQ (reference sequence). DNA for the CDR3: TGTGCCAGCAGCTTAGTAGGACAGAAGGAAAAACTGTTTTTT. Translated: CASSLVGQKEKLFF.

V gene TRBV6-4 combines with J gene TRBJ2-1; D gene uncertain. Germline CDR1 is MRHNA and CDR2 is SNTAGT. The CDR3 has 14 residues. The V end lost 0 bases, the J end lost 7 bases, and 10 bases lay between the germline ends. The CDR3 DNA reads TGTGCCAGCAGTGACTCATTCGAAGCGAATGAGCAGTTCTTC. As protein: CASSDSFEANEQFF.